This entry lists 8 T cell receptor beta chains sequenced from one sample in a study of T-cell memory formation after mild COVID-19. TCRdb itself ran the 5' RACE reads through MiXCR, one entry per CDR3 protein. The sample consists of some 120,000 distinct CDR3 sequences, around 15% of them appearing once. The source material was PBMCs or a T cell subset sorted from them (not recorded which). The receptors were sampled from a man aged 18 to 29 who had mild COVID-19 (a few samples of this study predate the infection). Cell type and time point are not known.

This clonotype was observed a few times. This chain uses TRBV29-1 with TRBJ2-2; weak D call: TRBD1 (6 bases). From germline, CDR1 is SQVTM and CDR2 ANQGSEA. The CDR3 length is 14 residues. V lost 3 bases, J lost 0 bases, and 8 bases lay in between. CDR3 DNA: TGCAGCGTTGACAGGGGAACGAACACCGGGGAGCTGTTTTTT. This translates into CSVDRGTNTGELFF.

There are many counts of this clonotype. The rearrangement links TRBV7-3 to TRBJ2-2; D gene uncertain. The CDR3 has 13 amino acids. Trimming pared 8 bases from V and 5 bases from J, leaving 12 bases between. Germline CDR1 SGHTA, CDR2 FQGTGA. The CDR3 DNA is TGTGCCAGCCGTGAGACCAATACCGGGGAGCTGTTTTTT. Translating gives CASRETNTGELFF.

V is TRBV4-1 and J is TRBJ1-2; 10 nucleotides line up with TRBD1. The CDR3 covers 15 residues. Germline V gene data show CDR1 as MGHRA and CDR2 as YSYEKL. V shed 4 bases, J shed 8 bases, and the junction held 10 bases outside the gene matches. CDR3 region: CASSRPGQGLGGYTF. The CDR3 nucleotides read TGCGCCAGCAGCCGGCCGGGACAGGGGCTTGGGGGCTACACCTTC.

J is TRBJ2-1 and V is TRBV19, with unresolved D. V lost 10 bases to trimming and J lost 0 bases, with 10 bases between them. Looked up from germline, CDR1 is LNHDA and CDR2 is SQIVND (reference sequence). There are 13 residues in the CDR3. The CDR3 protein is CATSLNSYNEQFF. The DNA of the CDR3 is TGTGCCACCTCGTTGAACTCCTACAATGAGCAGTTCTTC.

The V and J genes are TRBV10-2 and TRBJ2-3; a possible D gene is TRBD2 (6 bases). V lost 8 bases and J 1 base, leaving 10 bases between the germline ends. The CDR3 length is 13 residues. From germline, CDR1 is WSHSY and CDR2 SAAADI. The CDR3 sequence: CASSTGGTDTQYF. The CDR3 DNA follows: TGCGCCAGCTCAACGGGGGGCACAGATACGCAGTATTTT.

This sequence joins TRBV4-3 and TRBJ2-1, with D possibly matching TRBD1 (5 bases). V gave up 1 base and J gave up 10 bases, with 11 bases separating them. The CDR3 consists of 13 residues. In germline, CDR1 is LGHNA, CDR2 YSLEER. The CDR3 region is CASSQARAGEQFF. In DNA, the CDR3 is TGCGCCAGCAGCCAAGCAAGGGCAGGGGAGCAGTTCTTC.

The gene calls are TRBV6-2 or TRBV6-3 and TRBJ2-7, with D possibly matching TRBD2 (6 bases). This CDR3 spans 14 amino acids. CDR1 is MNHEY and CDR2 is SVGEGT in the germline V gene. Trimming left V 6 bases short and J 0 bases short, with 12 bases between. The CDR3 nucleotides are TGTGCCAGCAGAATCCGGGGGAGCTCCTACGAGCAGTACGTC. As protein: CASRIRGSSYEQYV.

This clonotype has only a few counts. This chain's CDR3 is CASSLVADDTDTQYF. The CDR3 nucleotides read TGTGCCAGCAGCTTGGTGGCGGACGACACAGATACGCAGTATTTT. The chain carries TRBV5-4 and TRBJ2-3; D not resolved. The CDR3 length is 15 residues. V shed 0 bases and J shed 2 bases, with 10 bases lying between them. The germline gives CDR1 SGHNT, CDR2 YYREEE (reference sequence).